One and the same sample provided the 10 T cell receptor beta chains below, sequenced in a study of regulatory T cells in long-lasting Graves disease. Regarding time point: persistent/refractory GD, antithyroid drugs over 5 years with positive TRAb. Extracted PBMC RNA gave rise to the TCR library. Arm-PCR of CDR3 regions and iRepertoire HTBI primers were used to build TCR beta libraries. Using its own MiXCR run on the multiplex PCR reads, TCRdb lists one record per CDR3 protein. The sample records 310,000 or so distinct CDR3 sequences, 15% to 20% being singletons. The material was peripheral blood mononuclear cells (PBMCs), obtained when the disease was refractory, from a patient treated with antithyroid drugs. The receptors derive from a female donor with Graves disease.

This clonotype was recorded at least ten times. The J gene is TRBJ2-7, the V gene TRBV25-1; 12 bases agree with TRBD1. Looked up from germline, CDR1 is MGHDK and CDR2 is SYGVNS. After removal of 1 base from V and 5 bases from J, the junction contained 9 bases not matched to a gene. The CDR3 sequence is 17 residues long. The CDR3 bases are TGTGCCAGCAGTGAATGGGAGGGGACAGGGGGCTACAACGAGCAGTACTTC. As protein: CASSEWEGTGGYNEQYF.

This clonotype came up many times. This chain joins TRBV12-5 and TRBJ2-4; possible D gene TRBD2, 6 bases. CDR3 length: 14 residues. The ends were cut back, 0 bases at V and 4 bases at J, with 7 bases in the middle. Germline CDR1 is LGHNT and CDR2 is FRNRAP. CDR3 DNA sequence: TGTGCTAGTGGTTTGGTCGGAGGGAAAAACATTCAGTACTTC. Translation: CASGLVGGKNIQYF. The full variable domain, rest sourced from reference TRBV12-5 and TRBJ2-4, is DARVTQTPRHKVTEMGQEVTMRCQPILGHNTVFWYRQTMMQGLELLAYFRNRAPLDDSGMPKDRFSAEMPDATLATLKIQPSEPRDSAVYFCASGLVGGKNIQYFGAGTRLSVL.

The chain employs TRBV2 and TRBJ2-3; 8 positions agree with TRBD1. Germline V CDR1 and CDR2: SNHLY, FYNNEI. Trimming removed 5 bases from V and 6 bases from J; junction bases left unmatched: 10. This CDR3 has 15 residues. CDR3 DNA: TGTGCCAGCAGTCATCCCGGGACAGGAGGGGATACGCAGTATTTT. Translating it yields CASSHPGTGGDTQYF.

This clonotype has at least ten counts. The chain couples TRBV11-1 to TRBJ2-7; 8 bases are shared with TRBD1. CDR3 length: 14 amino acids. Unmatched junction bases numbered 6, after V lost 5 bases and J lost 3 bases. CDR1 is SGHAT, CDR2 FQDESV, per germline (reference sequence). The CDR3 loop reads CASSPRTGNYEQYF. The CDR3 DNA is TGTGCCAGCAGCCCTCGGACAGGGAACTACGAGCAGTACTTC.

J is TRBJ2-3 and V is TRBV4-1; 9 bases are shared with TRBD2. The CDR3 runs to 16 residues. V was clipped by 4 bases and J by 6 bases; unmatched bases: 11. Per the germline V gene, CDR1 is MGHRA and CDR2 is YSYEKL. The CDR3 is CASSPPSGIYMDTQYF. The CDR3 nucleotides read TGCGCCAGCAGCCCGCCTAGCGGGATATATATGGATACGCAGTATTTT.

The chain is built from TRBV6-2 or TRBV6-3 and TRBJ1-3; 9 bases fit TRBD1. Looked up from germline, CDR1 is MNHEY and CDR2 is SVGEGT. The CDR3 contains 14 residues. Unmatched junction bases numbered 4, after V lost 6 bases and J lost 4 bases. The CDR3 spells CASSDRGIGNTIYF. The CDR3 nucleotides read TGTGCCAGCAGCGACAGGGGGATCGGAAACACCATATATTTT.

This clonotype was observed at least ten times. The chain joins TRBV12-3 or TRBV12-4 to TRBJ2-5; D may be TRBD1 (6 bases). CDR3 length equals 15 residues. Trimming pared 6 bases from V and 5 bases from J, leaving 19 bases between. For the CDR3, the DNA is TGTGCCAGCAGCCCGGACAGCACCCTTATGGAGACCCAGTACTTC. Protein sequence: CASSPDSTLMETQYF.

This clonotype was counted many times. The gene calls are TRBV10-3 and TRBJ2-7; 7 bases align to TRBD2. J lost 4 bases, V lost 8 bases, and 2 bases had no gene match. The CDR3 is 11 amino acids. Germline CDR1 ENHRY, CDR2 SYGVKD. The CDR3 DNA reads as TGTGCCATCGCGGGGGAGTACGAGCAGTACTTC. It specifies CAIAGEYEQYF.

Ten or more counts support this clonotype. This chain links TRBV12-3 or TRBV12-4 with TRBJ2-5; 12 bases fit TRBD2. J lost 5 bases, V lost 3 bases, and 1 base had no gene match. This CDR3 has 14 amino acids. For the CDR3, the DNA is TGTGCCAGCAGTTTGGGGACTAGCGGGGAGACCCAGTACTTC. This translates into CASSLGTSGETQYF.

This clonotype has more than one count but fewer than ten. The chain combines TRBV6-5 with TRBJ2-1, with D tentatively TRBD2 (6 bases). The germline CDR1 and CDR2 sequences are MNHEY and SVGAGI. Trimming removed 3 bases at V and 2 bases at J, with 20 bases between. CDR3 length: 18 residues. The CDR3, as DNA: TGTGCCAGCAGTTATTTTGCTAGCGCGCTTGGAACCTACAATGAGCAGTTCTTC. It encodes CASSYFASALGTYNEQFF.